Detailed here is one T cell receptor (beta chain). Sequencing used immunoSEQ multiplex PCR; TCRdb keeps in-frame clones, though not all of them. The sample has approximately 200,000 clones, more than 70% seen once. These data originate in a study of blood T cell repertoires in COVID-19. Sequenced input: peripheral blood. The sequence derives from a woman in her 30s with acute or convalescent COVID-19.

CDR3 nucleotides: TGTGCCAGCAGCCTTGGACTAGCTTGGGCCCCAGACACAGATACGCAGTATTTT. It codes for CASSLGLAWAPDTDTQYF. The chain uses TRBV14 and TRBJ2-3, with 8 positions matching TRBD2. CDR3 length equals 18 residues. Germline V gene data show CDR1 as SGHDN and CDR2 as FVKESK. V lost 4 bases and J lost 2; bases outside the gene matches: 14.